One sample yielded the 8 T cell receptor beta chains listed below, sequenced in a study of circulating and synovial CD4+ cells in juvenile arthritis. Generated by immunoSEQ multiplex PCR, the TCRdb table keeps only in-frame clones and is missing some. The data hold under 35,000 clones, with roughly 95% observed a single time. The sequencing sample was made of CD4+ T cells from blood. The receptors originated from a human donor with juvenile idiopathic arthritis.

The V call is TRBV13, the J call TRBJ2-1; 13 nucleotides match TRBD2. Germline CDR1 is PRHDT and CDR2 is FYEKMQ (reference sequence). The CDR3 is made up of 15 amino acids. The V and J ends lost 4 bases and 5 bases, in that order; junction bases with no gene match: 2. CDR3 sequence (DNA): TGTGCCAGCAGCTCCGGACTAGCGGGAGACAATGAGCAGTTCTTC. The encoded protein is CASSSGLAGDNEQFF. The variable domain in full, with the rest retrieved from reference TRBV13 and TRBJ2-1, is AAGVIQSPRHLIKEKRETATLKCYPIPRHDTVYWYQQGPGQDPQFLISFYEKMQSDKGSIPDRFSAQQFSDYHSELNMSSLELGDSALYFCASSSGLAGDNEQFFGPGTRLTVL.

The CDR3 nucleotides are TGCAGTGGGCGGGAGTCCTACGAGCAGTACTTC. It translates to CSGRESYEQYF. V is TRBV20-1 and J is TRBJ2-7; 7 positions match TRBD2. Germline lookup yields CDR1 DFQATT and CDR2 SNEGSKA (reference sequence). V dropped 7 bases and J dropped 1; count of bases not matched to a gene: 1. The CDR3 contains 11 residues.

The chain has TRBV7-9 and TRBJ1-1; 9 bases agree with TRBD1. The CDR3 sequence is 15 residues long. Germline CDR1 is SEHNR and CDR2 is FQNEAQ (reference sequence). After removal of 4 bases from V and 1 base from J, the junction contained 4 bases not matched to a gene. CDR3 DNA: TGTGCCAGCAGCTACATGGGACAGGGGAACACTGAAGCTTTCTTT. Protein sequence: CASSYMGQGNTEAFF.

CDR3 amino acids: CASSAQGGLGTEAFF. The CDR3 nucleotides read TGTGCCAGCAGCGCACAAGGGGGCCTTGGGACTGAAGCTTTCTTT. V usage is TRBV9 and J usage is TRBJ1-1, with 7 bases identical to TRBD1. The germline V gene has CDR1 SGDLS and CDR2 YYNGEE. The CDR3 consists of 15 residues. V lost 3 bases to trimming and J lost 5 bases; unmatched junction nucleotides: 10.

The rearrangement links TRBV28 to TRBJ2-3; maybe TRBD2 (6 bases). The CDR3 has 15 amino acids. Germline V gives CDR1 MDHEN, CDR2 SYDVKM. Trimming took 3 bases from V and 4 from J, leaving 14 bases between them. The CDR3 spells CASSFNPSVADTQYF. CDR3 nucleotides: TGTGCCAGCAGTTTTAATCCTAGCGTGGCAGATACGCAGTATTTT.

The chain joins TRBV18 to TRBJ2-1, with TRBD2 matching 12 bases. Germline CDR1 is KGHSH and CDR2 is LQKENI. The CDR3 sequence is 18 residues long. V lost 3 bases, J lost 2 bases, and 8 bases stayed unmatched. This CDR3 reads CASSPRLAGVGTYNEQFF. As DNA, the CDR3 is TGTGCCAGCTCACCGCGACTAGCGGGAGTCGGGACCTACAATGAGCAGTTCTTC.

The V gene is TRBV15, the J gene TRBJ2-7, with D possibly TRBD1 on 6 matching bases. The CDR3 sequence is 14 residues long. Germline loops: CDR1 LNHNV, CDR2 YYDKDF (reference sequence). V was cut by 2 bases and J by 0 bases, with 8 bases left in between. In nucleotides, the CDR3 is TGTGCCACCAGCAGACAGGGGAGCTCCTACGAGCAGTACTTC. The encoded protein is CATSRQGSSYEQYF.

The rearrangement joins TRBV28 to TRBJ2-3, with D possibly TRBD2 on 6 matching bases. The CDR3 is 19 amino acids. V lost 5 bases and J 0 bases, leaving 24 bases between the germline ends. Germline V gene data show CDR1 as MDHEN and CDR2 as SYDVKM. Here the CDR3 reads CASSPHLGRVGGSTDTQYF. The CDR3 DNA sequence: TGTGCCAGCAGTCCTCATCTGGGGCGCGTCGGAGGGAGCACAGATACGCAGTATTTT.